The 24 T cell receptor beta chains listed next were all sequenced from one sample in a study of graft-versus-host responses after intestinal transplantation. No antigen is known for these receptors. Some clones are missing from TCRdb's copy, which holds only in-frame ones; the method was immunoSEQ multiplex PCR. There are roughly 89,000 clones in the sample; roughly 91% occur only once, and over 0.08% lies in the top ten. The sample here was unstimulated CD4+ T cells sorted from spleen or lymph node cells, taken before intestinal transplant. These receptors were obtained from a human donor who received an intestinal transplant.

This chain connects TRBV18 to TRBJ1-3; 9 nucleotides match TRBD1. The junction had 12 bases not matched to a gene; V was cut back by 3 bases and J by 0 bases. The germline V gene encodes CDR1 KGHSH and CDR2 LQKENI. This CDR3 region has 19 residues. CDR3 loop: CASSPVSTGGTLSGNTIYF. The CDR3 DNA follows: TGTGCCAGCTCACCGGTGTCGACAGGGGGGACCCTCTCTGGAAACACCATATATTTT.

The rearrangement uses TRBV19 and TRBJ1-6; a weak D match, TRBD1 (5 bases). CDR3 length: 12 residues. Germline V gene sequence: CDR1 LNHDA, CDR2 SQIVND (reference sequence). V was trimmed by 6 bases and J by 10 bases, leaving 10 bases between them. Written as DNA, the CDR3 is TGTGCCAGTAGGGCACAGGAATCACCCCTCCACTTT. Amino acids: CASRAQESPLHF.

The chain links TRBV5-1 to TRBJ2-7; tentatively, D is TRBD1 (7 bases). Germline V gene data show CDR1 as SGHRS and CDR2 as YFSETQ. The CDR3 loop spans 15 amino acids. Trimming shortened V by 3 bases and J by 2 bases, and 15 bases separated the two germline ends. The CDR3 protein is CASSWGDRMTYEQYF. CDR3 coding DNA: TGCGCCAGCAGCTGGGGGGACAGAATGACCTACGAGCAGTACTTC. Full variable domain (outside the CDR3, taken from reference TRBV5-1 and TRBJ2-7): KAGVTQTPRYLIKTRGQQVTLSCSPISGHRSVSWYQQTPGQGLQFLFEYFSETQRNKGNFPGRFSGRQFSNSRSEMNVSTLELGDSALYLCASSWGDRMTYEQYFGPGTRLTVT.

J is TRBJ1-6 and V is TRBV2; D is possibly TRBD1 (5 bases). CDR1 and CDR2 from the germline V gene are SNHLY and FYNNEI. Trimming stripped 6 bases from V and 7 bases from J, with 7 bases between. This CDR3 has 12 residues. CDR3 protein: CASRRGNSPLHF. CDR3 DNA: TGTGCCAGCAGAAGGGGCAATTCACCCCTCCACTTT. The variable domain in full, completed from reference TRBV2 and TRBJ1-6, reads EPEVTQTPSHQVTQMGQEVILRCVPISNHLYFYWYRQILGQKVEFLVSFYNNEISEKSEIFDDQFSVERPDGSNFTLKIRSTKLEDSAMYFCASRRGNSPLHFGNGTRLTVT.

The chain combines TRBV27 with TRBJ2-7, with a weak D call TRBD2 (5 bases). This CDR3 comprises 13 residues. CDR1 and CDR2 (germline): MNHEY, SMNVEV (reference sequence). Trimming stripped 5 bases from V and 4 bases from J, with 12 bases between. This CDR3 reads CASSPNTGYEQYF. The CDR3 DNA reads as TGTGCCAGCAGTCCAAACACGGGGTACGAGCAGTACTTC.

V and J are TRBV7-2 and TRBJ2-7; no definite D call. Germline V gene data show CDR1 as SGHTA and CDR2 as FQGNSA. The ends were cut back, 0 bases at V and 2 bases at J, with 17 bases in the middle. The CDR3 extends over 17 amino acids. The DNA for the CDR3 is TGTGCCAGCAGCTTAGCCATTAGCTTCTCCAAAGCCTACGAGCAGTACTTC. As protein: CASSLAISFSKAYEQYF.

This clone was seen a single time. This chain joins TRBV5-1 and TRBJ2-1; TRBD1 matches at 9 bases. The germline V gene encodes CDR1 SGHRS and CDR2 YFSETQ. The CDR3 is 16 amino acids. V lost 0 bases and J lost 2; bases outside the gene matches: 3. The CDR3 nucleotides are TGCGCCAGCAGCTTGGTGGGACAGGGCGCCTACAATGAGCAGTTCTTC. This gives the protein CASSLVGQGAYNEQFF.

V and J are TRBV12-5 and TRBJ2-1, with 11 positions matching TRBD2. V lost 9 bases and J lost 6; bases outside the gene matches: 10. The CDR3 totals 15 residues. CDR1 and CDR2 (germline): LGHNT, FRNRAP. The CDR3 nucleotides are TGTGCTAGCGGGACTAGCGGACTGTATGGCAATGAGCAGTTCTTC. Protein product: CASGTSGLYGNEQFF.

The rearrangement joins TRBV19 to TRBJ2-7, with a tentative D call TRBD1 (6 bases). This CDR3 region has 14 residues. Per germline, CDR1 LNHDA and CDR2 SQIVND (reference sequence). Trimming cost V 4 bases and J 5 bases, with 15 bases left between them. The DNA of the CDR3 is TGTGCCAGTAGTAAGCAGGGGATGTGGGACGAGCAGTACTTC. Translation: CASSKQGMWDEQYF.

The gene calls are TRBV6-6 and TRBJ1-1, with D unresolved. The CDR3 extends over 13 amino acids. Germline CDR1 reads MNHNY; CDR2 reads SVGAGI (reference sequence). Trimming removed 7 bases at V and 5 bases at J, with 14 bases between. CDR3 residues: CASTQKTGTEAFF. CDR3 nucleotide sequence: TGTGCCAGCACCCAGAAAACGGGGACTGAAGCTTTCTTT.

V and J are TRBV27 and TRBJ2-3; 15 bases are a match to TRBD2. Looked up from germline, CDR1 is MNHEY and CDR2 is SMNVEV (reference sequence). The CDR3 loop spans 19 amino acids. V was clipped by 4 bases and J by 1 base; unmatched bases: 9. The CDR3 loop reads CASSWLGLAGGGGTDTQYF. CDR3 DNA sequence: TGTGCCAGCAGTTGGTTGGGACTAGCGGGGGGCGGGGGCACAGATACGCAGTATTTT.

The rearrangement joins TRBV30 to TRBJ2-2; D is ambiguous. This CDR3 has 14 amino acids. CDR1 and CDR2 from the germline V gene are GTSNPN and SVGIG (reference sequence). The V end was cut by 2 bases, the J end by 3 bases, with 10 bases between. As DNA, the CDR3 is TGTGCCTGGAGTCGTGGGCTCGACACCGGGGAGCTGTTTTTT. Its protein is CAWSRGLDTGELFF. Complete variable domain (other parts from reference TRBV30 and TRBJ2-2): SQTIHQWPATLVQPVGSPLSLECTVEGTSNPNLYWYRQAAGRGLQLLFYSVGIGQISSEVPQNLSASRPQDRQFILSSKKLLLSDSGFYLCAWSRGLDTGELFFGEGSRLTVL.

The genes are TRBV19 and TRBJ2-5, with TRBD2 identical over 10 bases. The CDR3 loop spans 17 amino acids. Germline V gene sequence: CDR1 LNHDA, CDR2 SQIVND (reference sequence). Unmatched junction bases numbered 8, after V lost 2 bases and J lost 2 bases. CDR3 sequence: CASSIFTSGDVQETQYF. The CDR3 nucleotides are TGTGCCAGTAGTATATTTACTAGCGGGGACGTTCAAGAGACCCAGTACTTC. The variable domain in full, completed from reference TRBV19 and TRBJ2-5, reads DGGITQSPKYLFRKEGQNVTLSCEQNLNHDAMYWYRQDPGQGLRLIYYSQIVNDFQKGDIAEGYSVSREKKESFPLTVTSAQKNPTAFYLCASSIFTSGDVQETQYFGPGTRLLVL.

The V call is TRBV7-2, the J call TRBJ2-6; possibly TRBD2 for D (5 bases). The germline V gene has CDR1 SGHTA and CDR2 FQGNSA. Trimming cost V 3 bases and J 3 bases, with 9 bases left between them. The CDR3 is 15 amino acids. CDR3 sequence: CASSFEGGGANVLTF. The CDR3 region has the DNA TGTGCCAGCAGCTTTGAGGGCGGTGGGGCCAACGTCCTGACTTTC.

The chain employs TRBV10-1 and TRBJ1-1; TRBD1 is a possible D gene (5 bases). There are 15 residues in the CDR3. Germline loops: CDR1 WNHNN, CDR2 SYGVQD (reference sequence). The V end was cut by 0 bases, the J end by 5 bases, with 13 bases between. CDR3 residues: CASSESLSGRTEAFF. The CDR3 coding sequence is TGCGCCAGCAGTGAGTCGCTGTCAGGGCGAACTGAAGCTTTCTTT.

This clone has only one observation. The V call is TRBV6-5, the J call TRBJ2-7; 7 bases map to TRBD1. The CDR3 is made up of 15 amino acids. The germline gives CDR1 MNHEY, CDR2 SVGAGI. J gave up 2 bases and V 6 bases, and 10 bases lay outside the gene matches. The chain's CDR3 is CASRKTGLYPYEQYF. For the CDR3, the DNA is TGTGCCAGCAGAAAGACAGGGTTGTACCCCTACGAGCAGTACTTC.

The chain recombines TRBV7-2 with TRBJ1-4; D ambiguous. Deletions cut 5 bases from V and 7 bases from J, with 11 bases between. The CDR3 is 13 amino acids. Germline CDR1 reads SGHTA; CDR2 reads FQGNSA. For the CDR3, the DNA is TGTGCCAGCAGCCCTCTTTACAGTGAAAAACTGTTTTTT. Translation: CASSPLYSEKLFF.

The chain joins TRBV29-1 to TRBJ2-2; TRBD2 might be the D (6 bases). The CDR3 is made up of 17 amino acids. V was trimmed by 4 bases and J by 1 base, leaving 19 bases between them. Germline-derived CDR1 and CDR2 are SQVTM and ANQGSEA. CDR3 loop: CSVGLTTGRLNTGELFF. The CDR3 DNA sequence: TGCAGCGTTGGACTTACGACCGGGAGATTGAACACCGGGGAGCTGTTTTTT.

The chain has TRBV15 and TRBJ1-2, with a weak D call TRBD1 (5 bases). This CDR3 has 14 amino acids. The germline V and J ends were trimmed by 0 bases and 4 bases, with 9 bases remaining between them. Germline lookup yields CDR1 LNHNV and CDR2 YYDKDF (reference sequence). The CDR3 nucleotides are TGTGCCACCAGCAGAGATACAGGAAGCTATGGCTACACCTTC. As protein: CATSRDTGSYGYTF.

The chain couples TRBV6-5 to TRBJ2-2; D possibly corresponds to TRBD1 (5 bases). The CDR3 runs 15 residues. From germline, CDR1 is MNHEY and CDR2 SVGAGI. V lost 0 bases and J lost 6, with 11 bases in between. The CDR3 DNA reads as TGTGCCAGCAGTTACTCGATGTGGGGCCCCGGGGAGCTGTTTTTT. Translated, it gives CASSYSMWGPGELFF.

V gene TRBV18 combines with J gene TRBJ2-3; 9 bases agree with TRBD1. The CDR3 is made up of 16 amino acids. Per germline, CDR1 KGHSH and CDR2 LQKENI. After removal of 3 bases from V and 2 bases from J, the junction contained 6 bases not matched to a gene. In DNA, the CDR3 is TGTGCCAGCTCACCCTACAGGGGGCGGAACACAGATACGCAGTATTTT. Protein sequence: CASSPYRGRNTDTQYF.

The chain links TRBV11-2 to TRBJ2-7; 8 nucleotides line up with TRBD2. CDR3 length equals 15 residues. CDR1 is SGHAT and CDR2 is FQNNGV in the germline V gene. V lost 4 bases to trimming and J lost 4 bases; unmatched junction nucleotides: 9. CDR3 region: CASSWRRGATYEQYF. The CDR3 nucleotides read TGTGCCAGCAGCTGGCGGCGGGGGGCTACGTACGAGCAGTACTTC.

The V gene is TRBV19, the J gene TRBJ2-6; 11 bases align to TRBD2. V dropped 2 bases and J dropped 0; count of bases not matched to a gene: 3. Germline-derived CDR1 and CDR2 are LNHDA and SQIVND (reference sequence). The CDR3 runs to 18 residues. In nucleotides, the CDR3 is TGTGCCAGTAGTATAATCCTAGCGGGGGGCTCTGGGGCCAACGTCCTGACTTTC. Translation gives CASSIILAGGSGANVLTF.

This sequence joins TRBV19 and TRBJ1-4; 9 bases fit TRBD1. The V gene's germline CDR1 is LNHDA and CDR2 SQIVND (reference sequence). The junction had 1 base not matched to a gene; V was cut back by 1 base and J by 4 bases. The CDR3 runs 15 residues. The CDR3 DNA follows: TGTGCCAGTAGTATAGGGACAGGGGATAATGAAAAACTGTTTTTT. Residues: CASSIGTGDNEKLFF.